This T cell receptor (beta chain) was documented in a study of T cells after posttransplantation cyclophosphamide. The table came from immunoSEQ multiplex PCR; TCRdb's copy has only in-frame clones and leaves some out. The table has about 47,000 clones, roughly nine tenths seen once; the top ten hold 3% to 3.5%. General study points: After PTCy, TRB diversity resembled that of CNI/methotrexate controls.

In the case of this clone: The antigen remains unidentified.

This CDR3 is 13 amino acids long. Germline values: CDR1 SGHRS, CDR2 YFSETQ. V was shortened by 3 bases and J by 5 bases, with 8 bases between the two germline ends. The sequencing input was PBMCs. The sequence was collected from a woman aged 50 to 60 in good health and a related stem cell transplant donor. V and J are TRBV5-1 and TRBJ1-4; D not resolved. The CDR3 DNA follows: TGCGCCAGCAGCTGGGAGCGGAATGAAAAACTGTTTTTT. Translating gives CASSWERNEKLFF.